The 23 T cell receptor beta chains in this list originate from one sample, sequenced in a study of blood T cell repertoires in COVID-19. Sequencing was performed with immunoSEQ multiplex PCR; in TCRdb, only in-frame clones are kept and a portion is missing. Of about 350,000 clones listed, about 87% were seen once; the top ten hold about 6.3%. The sample comprised peripheral blood. These receptors were taken from a woman aged 45 to 65 with COVID-19, enrolled during active disease.

V and J are TRBV19 and TRBJ2-7, with 7 bases fitting TRBD1. V lost 6 bases and J lost 0; bases outside the gene matches: 5. This CDR3 has 14 amino acids. Germline V gene data show CDR1 as LNHDA and CDR2 as SQIVND (reference sequence). This chain's CDR3 is CASSGTVSSYEQYF. The CDR3 DNA reads TGTGCCAGTAGCGGGACAGTTAGCTCCTACGAGCAGTACTTC.

This clone was counted between two and nine times. The chain uses TRBV7-9 and TRBJ2-7, with D perhaps TRBD2 (7 bases). Germline V gives CDR1 SEHNR, CDR2 FQNEAQ (reference sequence). The CDR3 contains 12 residues. Trimming removed 10 bases at V and 4 bases at J, with 14 bases between. CDR3 DNA: TGTGCCACCGGTCGGGGGGCGTACGAGCAGTACTTC. Translated, it gives CATGRGAYEQYF.

The chain recombines TRBV7-2 with TRBJ1-2, with D hard to call. Germline values: CDR1 SGHTA, CDR2 FQGNSA. Trimming removed 5 bases from V and 4 bases from J, with 17 bases in between. This CDR3 spans 15 amino acids. The CDR3: CASSPGQGRGYGYTF. The CDR3, as DNA: TGTGCCAGCAGCCCAGGTCAAGGCCGGGGCTATGGCTACACCTTC.

The genes are TRBV27 and TRBJ1-6; TRBD1 might be the D (6 bases). Germline V CDR1 and CDR2: MNHEY, SMNVEV (reference sequence). The CDR3 consists of 15 residues. V gave up 5 bases and J gave up 4 bases, with 12 bases separating them. The CDR3 DNA reads as TGTGCCAGCAGTCCCAACAGGGATTATAATTCACCCCTCCACTTT. This gives the protein CASSPNRDYNSPLHF.

The chain joins TRBV28 to TRBJ2-7; 9 positions match TRBD2. J was trimmed by 0 bases and V by 6 bases; bases with no gene match: 9. The CDR3 length is 16 residues. Germline V CDR1 and CDR2: MDHEN, SYDVKM. DNA for the CDR3: TGTGCCAGCAGAAGCGGGGCGGGAGGGGGCTCCTACGAGCAGTACTTC. This codes for CASRSGAGGGSYEQYF.

The chain employs TRBV24-1 and TRBJ1-5, with a weak D call TRBD1 (6 bases). The germline V gene has CDR1 KGHDR and CDR2 SFDVKD. This CDR3 contains 15 residues. With 2 bases removed from V and 7 bases from J, the gap between germline ends came to 14 bases. CDR3 coding DNA: TGTGCCACCAGTGATTCTCGGGGGGCCGGGCAGCCCCAGCATTTT. This gives the protein CATSDSRGAGQPQHF.

J is TRBJ1-1 and V is TRBV6-5; a possible D gene is TRBD1 (6 bases). The germline V gene encodes CDR1 MNHEY and CDR2 SVGAGI. V gave up 6 bases and J gave up 4 bases, with 12 bases separating them. The CDR3 runs 13 residues. The CDR3 nucleotides are TGTGCCAGCAGGTCAGGGGTTAGCACTGAAGCTTTCTTT. This codes for CASRSGVSTEAFF.

The rearrangement links TRBV5-1 to TRBJ2-6, with D hard to call. CDR1 and CDR2 from the germline V gene are SGHRS and YFSETQ. V was cut by 5 bases and J by 0 bases, with 9 bases left in between. The CDR3 spans 15 residues. CDR3 DNA: TGCGCCAGCAGATTCCAGATCTCTGGGGCCAACGTCCTGACTTTC. Its translation: CASRFQISGANVLTF.

The chain has TRBV11-3 and TRBJ2-2, with a weak D call TRBD2 (6 bases). In germline, CDR1 is SGHNT, CDR2 YENEEA. Trimming stripped 5 bases from V and 1 base from J, with 14 bases between. This CDR3 contains 16 residues. The CDR3 protein is CASSPFSGGNTGELFF. The CDR3, as DNA: TGTGCCAGCAGCCCATTTTCCGGGGGGAACACCGGGGAGCTGTTTTTT.

V is TRBV6-5 and J is TRBJ1-1; D remains ambiguous. V gave up 8 bases and J gave up 4 bases, with 14 bases separating them. The CDR3 runs 13 residues. CDR1 MNHEY and CDR2 SVGAGI come from the germline V gene. Here the CDR3 reads CASGKVRGTEAFF. The CDR3, as DNA: TGTGCCAGCGGTAAGGTTCGGGGCACTGAAGCTTTCTTT.

V and J are TRBV12-3 or TRBV12-4 and TRBJ2-7, with 10 bases fitting TRBD2. This CDR3 has 13 residues. V was pared by 6 bases and J by 4 bases, with 3 bases of the junction left unmatched. The CDR3 DNA is TGTGCCAGCAGCTGGACTAGCGGTTACGAGCAGTACTTC. Its protein product is CASSWTSGYEQYF.

This clone was counted once. The CDR3 coding sequence is TGTGCCAGCAGCTTGGTAGCGGACGGGAACACTGAAGCTTTCTTT. Protein sequence: CASSLVADGNTEAFF. The gene calls are TRBV5-4 and TRBJ1-1; no clear D gene. V was pared by 0 bases and J by 1 base, with 10 bases between. This CDR3 comprises 15 residues. CDR1 is SGHNT, CDR2 YYREEE, per germline (reference sequence).

V gene TRBV6-7 combines with J gene TRBJ1-1, with D maybe TRBD1 (6 bases). TRBV6-7 is an ORF, with its function uncertain. The V end was cut by 2 bases, the J end by 4 bases, with 14 bases between. This CDR3 is 15 amino acids long. In nucleotides, the CDR3 is TGTGCCAGCAGTTACGGGACATCCGCCCCCACTGAAGCTTTCTTT. This codes for CASSYGTSAPTEAFF.

The chain uses TRBV7-9 and TRBJ2-4; D may be TRBD2 (6 bases). Trimming left V 5 bases short and J 1 base short, with 12 bases between. Germline V gene sequence: CDR1 SEHNR, CDR2 FQNEAQ (reference sequence). The CDR3 length is 15 residues. The CDR3 DNA is TGTGCCAGCAGCCCTTTTGCGGGGGCCAAAAACATTCAGTACTTC. Its protein product is CASSPFAGAKNIQYF. Variable domain in full (rest from reference TRBV7-9 and TRBJ2-4): DTGVSQNPRHKITKRGQNVTFRCDPISEHNRLYWYRQTLGQGPEFLTYFQNEAQLEKSRLLSDRFSAERPKGSFSTLEIQRTEQGDSAMYLCASSPFAGAKNIQYFGAGTRLSVL.

The CDR3 DNA sequence: TGTGCCAGTAGTATAGGGACAGGAGGTCAGCCCCAGCATTTT. Amino acids: CASSIGTGGQPQHF. The V gene is TRBV19, the J gene TRBJ1-5; TRBD1 matches 7 bases. The V gene end was trimmed by 1 base and the J gene end by 6 bases; junction bases not matched to a gene: 3. From germline, CDR1 is LNHDA and CDR2 SQIVND (reference sequence). The CDR3 contains 14 residues.

The chain combines TRBV7-2 with TRBJ1-1; a possible D gene is TRBD1 (5 bases). CDR1 SGHTA and CDR2 FQGNSA come from the germline V gene. The V end was cut by 8 bases, the J end by 5 bases, with 15 bases between. This CDR3 contains 13 residues. The CDR3 DNA follows: TGTGCCAGCCGAACCACGGGGGGGACTGAAGCTTTCTTT. Its protein product is CASRTTGGTEAFF.

The rearrangement links TRBV19 to TRBJ2-2; 14 bases agree with TRBD2. V dropped 10 bases and J dropped 6; count of bases not matched to a gene: 4. CDR1 LNHDA and CDR2 SQIVND come from the germline V gene (reference sequence). This CDR3 has 14 amino acids. In nucleotides, the CDR3 is TGTGCCACCCGGACTAGCGGGAGGTCCGGGGAGCTGTTTTTT. As protein: CATRTSGRSGELFF.

This rearrangement joins TRBV7-9 to TRBJ2-2; 9 nucleotides match TRBD1. Germline V lookup: CDR1 SEHNR, CDR2 FQNEAQ (reference sequence). CDR3 length: 17 residues. V gave up 7 bases and J gave up 3 bases; unmatched junction bases: 12. CDR3 nucleotides: TGTGCCAGCATCAAGCCCGGGACAGGGAGGGACACCGGGGAGCTGTTTTTT. Its translation: CASIKPGTGRDTGELFF. The full variable domain, completed using reference TRBV7-9 and TRBJ2-2, is DTGVSQNPRHKITKRGQNVTFRCDPISEHNRLYWYRQTLGQGPEFLTYFQNEAQLEKSRLLSDRFSAERPKGSFSTLEIQRTEQGDSAMYLCASIKPGTGRDTGELFFGEGSRLTVL.

Here the CDR3 DNA reads TGCGCCAGCAGGCCAGGGACTCTGAACACTGAAGCTTTCTTT. Protein: CASRPGTLNTEAFF. This chain joins TRBV5-1 and TRBJ1-1, with D maybe TRBD1 (5 bases). CDR3 size: 14 residues. V was cut by 5 bases and J by 0 bases, with 11 bases left in between. CDR1 SGHRS and CDR2 YFSETQ come from the germline V gene.

CDR3 loop: CATSQGPGELFF. CDR3 sequence (DNA): TGTGCCACCTCACAGGGTCCCGGGGAGCTGTTTTTT. The chain is built from TRBV24-1 and TRBJ2-2; tentative D call: TRBD1 (6 bases). Germline-derived CDR1 and CDR2 are KGHDR and SFDVKD. This CDR3 comprises 12 residues. V was pared by 9 bases and J by 6 bases, with 10 bases between.

The V gene is TRBV13, the J gene TRBJ2-2, with 10 positions matching TRBD2. V was pared by 1 base and J by 1 base, with 6 bases of the junction left unmatched. This CDR3 region has 18 residues. Per germline, CDR1 PRHDT and CDR2 FYEKMQ (reference sequence). Written as DNA, the CDR3 is TGTGCCAGCAGCTTAGAGCGAGGGACTAGCGAGAACACCGGGGAGCTGTTTTTT. Translating it yields CASSLERGTSENTGELFF.

This clone was found a few times. This chain links TRBV6-4 with TRBJ1-5, with TRBD1 identical over 10 bases. The length of the CDR3 is 16 residues. CDR1 is MRHNA, CDR2 SNTAGT, per germline. Trimming cost V 1 base and J 5 bases; bases outside gene matches: 5. The CDR3 bases are TGTGCCAGCAGTGACTGGGACAGGGGACCTTATCAGCCCCAGCATTTT. Protein product: CASSDWDRGPYQPQHF.

This chain uses TRBV18 with TRBJ1-4, with 10 bases lining up with TRBD1. Germline V gene data show CDR1 as KGHSH and CDR2 as LQKENI. Trimming cost V 5 bases and J 7 bases; bases outside gene matches: 7. CDR3 length: 15 residues. This CDR3 reads CASSTGQGGSEKLFF. CDR3 sequence (DNA): TGTGCCAGCTCAACTGGACAGGGGGGAAGTGAAAAACTGTTTTTT.